This T cell receptor (beta chain) comes out of a study of prognosis after radiotherapy for stage I lung cancer. This clonotype has ten or more counts. The genomic DNA TCR beta CDR3 region underwent two rounds of multiplex PCR. Each TRBV and TRBJ gene had its own primer in the first PCR round. One entry per CDR3 protein results from TCRdb running MiXCR on the multiplex PCR reads. The sample includes fewer than 65,000 distinct CDR3 sequences, about 32% of them seen just once. The clonotype comes from a donor older than 45 with non-small cell lung cancer. Sample: PBMCs, taken before or after stereotactic body radiation therapy (not recorded which).

The CDR3 DNA sequence: TGTGCCAGCAAGGAAGGGGGCGCGGTCGTGGTTGAAAAACTGTTTTTT. It is translated as CASKEGGAVVVEKLFF. This sequence joins TRBV28 and TRBJ1-4, with TRBD1 matching over 7 bases. The V segment lost 7 bases and the J segment 7 bases; nucleotides outside the gene matches: 15. The CDR3 is 16 amino acids. Germline lookup yields CDR1 MDHEN and CDR2 SYDVKM.